The 27 T cell receptor beta chains listed next were all sequenced from one sample in a study of cytomegalovirus exposure and HLA in healthy donors. Amplification used 60 Vbeta primers and 13 Jbeta primers. Generated by immunoSEQ multiplex PCR, the TCRdb table keeps only in-frame clones and is missing some. Among 100,000 to 150,000 clones listed, approximately 80% were seen once. Sequencing input: PBMCs. All receptors come from a man aged 50 to 60 in good health and CMV-seronegative.

The DNA of the CDR3 is TGTGCCACCAGCAGAGGACAGGGGGGCTATGGCTACACCTTC. This codes for CATSRGQGGYGYTF. This chain uses TRBV15 with TRBJ1-2, with 9 bases lining up with TRBD1. Trimming removed 1 base from V and 4 bases from J; junction bases left unmatched: 1. Germline V gives CDR1 LNHNV, CDR2 YYDKDF (reference sequence). This CDR3 contains 14 residues.

This clone was observed a few times. V is TRBV5-5 and J is TRBJ2-7, with D possibly matching TRBD1 (5 bases). Trimming cost V 0 bases and J 2 bases, with 9 bases left between them. CDR1 and CDR2 from the germline V gene are SGHKS and YYEKEE (reference sequence). This CDR3 is 14 amino acids long. The CDR3 DNA reads as TGTGCCAGCAGCTTGGTCCAGGGTACCTACGAGCAGTACTTC. Encoded protein: CASSLVQGTYEQYF.

The chain carries TRBV10-3 and TRBJ1-5; the match to TRBD1 covers 8 bases. This CDR3 spans 16 amino acids. The germline CDR1 and CDR2 sequences are ENHRY and SYGVKD. V shed 4 bases, J shed 5 bases, and the junction held 10 bases outside the gene matches. The CDR3 DNA reads as TGTGCCATCAGTGGGGGGACAGGCCCGGGCGATCAGCCCCAGCATTTT. As protein: CAISGGTGPGDQPQHF.

This sequence joins TRBV2 and TRBJ2-5; 9 bases align to TRBD2. CDR1 is SNHLY, CDR2 FYNNEI, per germline. The CDR3 has 16 amino acids. The ends lost 6 bases at V and 2 bases at J; junction bases unmatched: 10. CDR3 sequence: CASRNGVAGAQETQYF. In DNA form, the CDR3 reads TGTGCCAGCAGAAACGGGGTAGCGGGGGCACAAGAGACCCAGTACTTC.

The rearrangement links TRBV6-1 to TRBJ2-6, with D unresolved. V shed 6 bases and J shed 0 bases, with 9 bases lying between them. The CDR3 contains 15 residues. The germline V gene encodes CDR1 MNHNS and CDR2 SASEGT. In DNA, the CDR3 is TGTGCCAGCAGGACCTCTAGCTCTGGGGCCAACGTCCTGACTTTC. This sequence encodes CASRTSSSGANVLTF.

V gene TRBV7-9 combines with J gene TRBJ2-1, with 8 positions matching TRBD2. Trimming took 5 bases from V and 4 from J; bases not matched to a gene: 4. The CDR3 spans 14 residues. Per the germline V gene, CDR1 is SEHNR and CDR2 is FQNEAQ (reference sequence). CDR3 in DNA: TGTGCCAGCAGCCACAGCGGGGGATACAATGAGCAGTTCTTC. It encodes CASSHSGGYNEQFF. The full variable domain, rest sourced from reference TRBV7-9 and TRBJ2-1, is DTGVSQNPRHKITKRGQNVTFRCDPISEHNRLYWYRQTLGQGPEFLTYFQNEAQLEKSRLLSDRFSAERPKGSFSTLEIQRTEQGDSAMYLCASSHSGGYNEQFFGPGTRLTVL.

The chain has TRBV29-1 and TRBJ2-7; D is perhaps TRBD1 (5 bases). V was shortened by 1 base and J by 4 bases, with 23 bases between the two germline ends. Germline-derived CDR1 and CDR2 are SQVTM and ANQGSEA. CDR3 size: 17 residues. The CDR3 here is CSVEVRGHQRPEYEQYF. The CDR3 DNA sequence: TGCAGCGTTGAAGTCAGAGGACACCAACGCCCAGAATACGAGCAGTACTTC.

J is TRBJ2-5 and V is TRBV20-1; 7 bases line up with TRBD1. CDR1 and CDR2 (germline): DFQATT, SNEGSKA (reference sequence). This CDR3 comprises 11 residues. J gave up 3 bases and V 7 bases, and 2 bases lay outside the gene matches. The CDR3 sequence is CSGDREETQYF. For the CDR3, the DNA is TGCAGTGGGGACAGAGAAGAGACCCAGTACTTC.

V is TRBV28 and J is TRBJ1-2; no reliable D call. Trimming left V 5 bases short and J 4 bases short, with 14 bases between. The CDR3 runs 14 residues. CDR1 is MDHEN, CDR2 SYDVKM, per germline. The CDR3 DNA is TGTGCCAGCAGTCCCCTCGAGGCAATCTATGGCTACACCTTC. Encoded protein: CASSPLEAIYGYTF.

The chain uses TRBV6-4 and TRBJ1-1; no reliable D call. This CDR3 region has 14 residues. V was cut by 5 bases and J by 0 bases, with 10 bases left in between. The germline gives CDR1 MRHNA, CDR2 SNTAGT. The chain's CDR3 is CASSREALNTEAFF. As DNA, the CDR3 is TGTGCCAGCAGTAGAGAGGCACTGAACACTGAAGCTTTCTTT.

The V and J genes are TRBV2 and TRBJ2-1, with 13 bases aligning to TRBD2. This CDR3 region has 15 residues. Germline trimming cut 8 bases from V and 7 bases from J; bases unmatched to any gene: 8. From germline, CDR1 is SNHLY and CDR2 FYNNEI. CDR3 coding DNA: TGTGCCAGCCTCCCCTTGACTAGCGGGGGGAATGAGCAGTTCTTC. Protein product: CASLPLTSGGNEQFF.

The chain is built from TRBV5-8 and TRBJ2-6; 7 nucleotides match TRBD1. Looked up from germline, CDR1 is SGHTS and CDR2 is YDEGEE. V lost 0 bases and J lost 1; bases outside the gene matches: 10. The CDR3 contains 19 residues. CDR3 nucleotides: TGTGCCAGCAGCTTGGTAGGGGGCACTGATCTGTCTGGGGCCAACGTCCTGACTTTC. It is translated as CASSLVGGTDLSGANVLTF.

The chain carries TRBV19 and TRBJ2-1, with D maybe TRBD1 (5 bases). Germline-derived CDR1 and CDR2 are LNHDA and SQIVND (reference sequence). The CDR3 runs 13 residues. Trimming left V 5 bases short and J 3 bases short, with 8 bases between. The CDR3 DNA reads as TGTGCCAGTAGTCCAAGGGGCTACAATGAGCAGTTCTTC. It specifies CASSPRGYNEQFF.

The rearrangement uses TRBV18 and TRBJ2-3, with TRBD1 identical over 10 bases. The CDR3 sequence is 14 residues long. V shed 3 bases, J shed 8 bases, and the junction held 5 bases outside the gene matches. CDR1 and CDR2 (germline): KGHSH, LQKENI. The CDR3 bases are TGTGCCAGCTCACCTGGGACAGGGGACGGTACGCAGTATTTT. As protein: CASSPGTGDGTQYF.

This clone was counted a few times. The genes are TRBV25-1 and TRBJ1-2; 11 bases match TRBD1. Germline CDR1 MGHDK, CDR2 SYGVNS. The CDR3 runs 14 residues. Trimming took 3 bases from V and 6 from J; bases not matched to a gene: 3. The CDR3 DNA reads as TGTGCCAGCAGTGACAGGACAGGGGGCCATGGCTACACCTTC. It codes for CASSDRTGGHGYTF.

The rearrangement links TRBV7-9 to TRBJ2-3; 7 nucleotides align to TRBD2. Looked up from germline, CDR1 is SEHNR and CDR2 is FQNEAQ (reference sequence). There are 14 residues in the CDR3. Germline trimming cut 5 bases from V and 1 base from J; bases unmatched to any gene: 3. The CDR3 loop is CASSRSGGTDTQYF. The CDR3 DNA follows: TGTGCCAGCAGCCGAAGCGGGGGCACAGATACGCAGTATTTT.

The V call is TRBV2, the J call TRBJ2-1; 14 nucleotides align to TRBD2. CDR1 is SNHLY and CDR2 is FYNNEI in the germline V gene. The CDR3 is 18 amino acids. After removal of 1 base from V and 0 bases from J, the junction contained 2 bases not matched to a gene. CDR3 sequence reads: CASSEVGTSGGSYNEQFF. Written as DNA, the CDR3 is TGTGCCAGCAGTGAAGTTGGGACTAGCGGGGGCTCCTACAATGAGCAGTTCTTC.

J is TRBJ2-5 and V is TRBV4-3; TRBD1 matches 8 bases. Judging by the DNA end, TRBJ2-7 fits better; the J call may be wrong. The CDR3 is made up of 18 amino acids. CDR1 is LGHNA and CDR2 is YSLEER in the germline V gene. CDR3 loop: CASSQRPRIRGHSYEQYF. CDR3 nucleotides: TGCGCCAGCAGCCAACGCCCCCGAATCAGGGGGCACTCCTACGAGCAGTACTTC.

This clone was seen more than once but under ten times. The gene calls are TRBV5-1 and TRBJ2-3; possible D gene TRBD2, 6 bases. Germline lookup yields CDR1 SGHRS and CDR2 YFSETQ. This CDR3 is 15 amino acids long. Trimming removed 0 bases at V and 0 bases at J, with 8 bases between. The CDR3 region is CASSLAGTSTDTQYF. CDR3 in DNA: TGCGCCAGCAGCTTGGCAGGGACTAGCACAGATACGCAGTATTTT.

The chain uses TRBV18 and TRBJ1-1; no clear D gene. CDR1 and CDR2 from the germline V gene are KGHSH and LQKENI. The CDR3 length is 13 residues. The V end was cut by 6 bases, the J end by 3 bases, with 11 bases between. CDR3 in DNA: TGTGCCAGCTCCGGAGGCTTCGACACTGAAGCTTTCTTT. Translated: CASSGGFDTEAFF.

This clone was seen only a few times. J is TRBJ2-6 and V is TRBV9; 9 bases align to TRBD1. The V gene's germline CDR1 is SGDLS and CDR2 YYNGEE. V gave up 2 bases and J gave up 1 base; unmatched junction bases: 1. This CDR3 spans 16 amino acids. CDR3 sequence: CASSVGQGSGANVLTF. The DNA of the CDR3 is TGTGCCAGCAGCGTTGGACAGGGGTCTGGGGCCAACGTCCTGACTTTC.

The chain employs TRBV7-2 and TRBJ2-3; D unclear. The germline V gene has CDR1 SGHTA and CDR2 FQGNSA. V was shortened by 1 base and J by 1 base, with 15 bases between the two germline ends. The CDR3 is 17 residues long. In DNA, the CDR3 is TGTGCCAGCAGCTTAGTTCGAATGGTAGCTGGCACAGATACGCAGTATTTT. Residues: CASSLVRMVAGTDTQYF.

This clone has a handful of counts. V is TRBV5-6 and J is TRBJ2-7; TRBD1 matches 8 bases. Germline CDR1 is SGHDT and CDR2 is YYEEEE. The CDR3 is made up of 11 amino acids. The CDR3 bases are TGTGCCAGCAGACTCGGACAGGGCGGGCACGTC. This sequence encodes CASRLGQGGHV.

This clone was recorded a few times. V is TRBV5-4 and J is TRBJ2-7; D call uncertain. Trimming took 0 bases from V and 5 from J, leaving 12 bases between them. The CDR3 has 14 amino acids. The V gene's germline CDR1 is SGHNT and CDR2 YYREEE (reference sequence). DNA of the CDR3: TGTGCCAGCAGCTTGGGAGGCCACCTCGACGAGCAGTACTTC. Amino acids: CASSLGGHLDEQYF. The full variable domain, in which reference TRBV5-4 and TRBJ2-7 provide the parts outside the CDR3, is ETGVTQSPTHLIKTRGQQVTLRCSSQSGHNTVSWYQQALGQGPQFIFQYYREEENGRGNFPPRFSGLQFPNYSSELNVNALELDDSALYLCASSLGGHLDEQYFGPGTRLTVT.

CDR3 sequence reads: CASTKGDTEAFF. The CDR3 DNA follows: TGTGCCAGCACCAAGGGGGACACTGAAGCTTTCTTT. The chain joins TRBV6-6 to TRBJ1-1, with D possibly matching TRBD1 (6 bases). The CDR3 length is 12 residues. V shed 7 bases and J shed 3 bases, with 9 bases lying between them. Looked up from germline, CDR1 is MNHNY and CDR2 is SVGAGI (reference sequence).

The chain links TRBV19 to TRBJ2-5; no definite D call. Between the trimmed V and J ends, which lost 3 bases and 2 bases, there was a span of 7 bases. This CDR3 is 13 amino acids long. Germline V gene data show CDR1 as LNHDA and CDR2 as SQIVND (reference sequence). CDR3 protein: CASSMHRQETQYF. The CDR3 DNA reads as TGTGCCAGTAGTATGCACAGACAAGAGACCCAGTACTTC.

This chain joins TRBV6-1 and TRBJ1-2, with D tentatively TRBD1 (5 bases). V lost 1 base and J 7 bases, leaving 13 bases between the germline ends. This CDR3 comprises 14 residues. The germline V gene has CDR1 MNHNS and CDR2 SASEGT. The chain's CDR3 is CASSEGGVRRGYTF. The DNA for the CDR3 is TGTGCCAGCAGTGAAGGGGGGGTACGACGTGGCTACACCTTC.